A selection of T cell receptor beta chains follows, all from one sample in a study of shared clonotypes between healthy human individuals. The table came from immunoSEQ multiplex PCR; TCRdb's copy has only in-frame clones and leaves some out. Of fewer than 700,000 clones listed, roughly four fifths are singletons. Sequencing input: PBMCs. The receptor source for this set is a woman aged 40 to 50 in good health. Some clones in this sample may be carry-over from other donors' samples. CDR3s leave out the opening cysteine and the closing phenylalanine or tryptophan. Each record gives: V gene, J gene, CDR3 length, CDR3 protein.

>TRBV5-5|TRBJ2-7|16
ASSLSVSGQQLSYEQY
>TRBV15|TRBJ1-2|13
ATSILGQGDYGYT
>TRBV7-2|TRBJ2-3|13
ASSLGSGSRGTQY
>TRBV28|TRBJ2-1|11
ASNRAPVGEQF
>TRBV7-3|TRBJ2-2|13
ASSPGDGSTGELF
>TRBV28|TRBJ1-2|13
ASSSTGATSYGYT
>TRBV15|TRBJ1-5|14
ATSSSRAGGNQPQH
>TRBV19|TRBJ2-1|14
ASSIPGTGAYNEQF
>TRBV9|TRBJ1-2|13
ASSVTGGSPYGYT
>TRBV6-5|TRBJ1-5|12
ASSYSERDQPQH
>TRBV5-1|TRBJ2-1|14
ASSRLAGISYNEQF
>TRBV29-1|TRBJ2-2|9
SARQAGELF
>TRBV2|TRBJ1-2|13
ASSEWGKANYGYT